What follows are 25 T cell receptor beta chains derived from one specimen sequenced in a study of T-cell memory formation after mild COVID-19. TCRdb reanalysed the 5' RACE reads using MiXCR and keeps one entry per CDR3 protein. This table has around 340,000 distinct CDR3 sequences, roughly 13% appearing once. The sample taken for sequencing was PBMCs or a T cell subset sorted from them (not recorded which). The receptors come from a man between 18 and 29 years old who had mild COVID-19 (a few samples of this study predate the infection). Cell type and time point are not known.

V gene TRBV6-6 combines with J gene TRBJ2-7, with 8 positions matching TRBD1. With 6 bases clipped from V and 3 bases from J, the junction kept 7 bases outside the gene matches. Germline lookup yields CDR1 MNHNY and CDR2 SVGAGI (reference sequence). The CDR3 loop spans 14 amino acids. The CDR3: CASSSRGRGYEQYF. CDR3 DNA sequence: TGTGCCAGCAGCTCCAGGGGGCGCGGCTACGAGCAGTACTTC.

This clonotype was seen only a few times. The chain couples TRBV11-3 to TRBJ2-1; D uncertain. V was trimmed by 5 bases and J by 9 bases, leaving 14 bases between them. Germline CDR1 and CDR2: SGHNT and YENEEA. CDR3 length equals 13 residues. The CDR3 protein is CASSPPASGEQFF. CDR3 bases: TGTGCCAGCAGCCCTCCTGCGAGTGGTGAGCAGTTCTTC.

For this clonotype: The junction does not match germline at one end; this may be a read error. CDR3 DNA sequence: TGTGCTAGCAGCCTAGGGGCCGGGGAAGGACTGTTCTTC. Residues: CASSLGAGEGLFF. The J gene is TRBJ2-1, the V gene TRBV7-7; D possibly uses TRBD1 or TRBD2 (5 bases each). There are 13 residues in the CDR3. Germline V lookup: CDR1 SSHAT, CDR2 FNYEAQ (reference sequence).

The genes are TRBV4-1 and TRBJ2-3, with 13 bases aligning to TRBD2. V lost 6 bases to trimming and J lost 5 bases; unmatched junction nucleotides: 5. This CDR3 region has 15 residues. CDR1 is MGHRA, CDR2 YSYEKL, per germline. The CDR3 region is CASSKGLAGLDTQYF. The CDR3 coding sequence is TGCGCCAGCAGTAAGGGACTAGCGGGGCTAGATACGCAGTATTTT.

The chain uses TRBV12-3 or TRBV12-4 and TRBJ2-3; no clear D gene. V lost 3 bases and J 0 bases, leaving 28 bases between the germline ends. The CDR3 is made up of 21 amino acids. The CDR3 spells CASSFGPLESELITSTDTQYF. The CDR3 nucleotides read TGTGCCAGCAGTTTTGGTCCTTTGGAGTCGGAGCTTATTACTAGCACAGATACGCAGTATTTT.

The chain joins TRBV6-6 to TRBJ1-2, with D uncertain. The CDR3 is made up of 14 amino acids. Germline CDR1 and CDR2: MNHNY and SVGAGI (reference sequence). V was clipped by 5 bases and J by 2 bases, with 12 bases between them. The CDR3 DNA reads as TGTGCCAGCAGTGGTACACGGACCAACTATGGCTACACCTTC. It codes for CASSGTRTNYGYTF.

J is TRBJ2-7 and V is TRBV4-3; 14 bases match TRBD2. With V trimmed by 1 base and J by 6 bases, 5 bases remained unmatched. Germline V gene sequence: CDR1 LGHNA, CDR2 YSLEER. This CDR3 is built from 16 residues. The CDR3 region is CASSQGTSGGSGEQYF. Here the CDR3 DNA reads TGCGCCAGCAGCCAAGGGACTAGCGGGGGGTCTGGCGAGCAGTACTTC.

The gene calls are TRBV10-3 and TRBJ1-1; 12 positions match TRBD1. This CDR3 has 17 residues. V was pared by 0 bases and J by 4 bases, with 6 bases of the junction left unmatched. CDR1 ENHRY and CDR2 SYGVKD come from the germline V gene. The CDR3 here is CAISESMGQGAVTEAFF. Written as DNA, the CDR3 is TGTGCCATCAGTGAGTCGATGGGACAGGGGGCCGTCACTGAAGCTTTCTTT.

J is TRBJ2-1 and V is TRBV7-2, with TRBD2 identical over 10 bases. Germline values: CDR1 SGHTA, CDR2 FQGNSA. With 6 bases clipped from V and 1 base from J, the junction kept 6 bases outside the gene matches. This CDR3 contains 16 residues. This chain's CDR3 is CASSQRGGLSYNEQFF. The CDR3 region has the DNA TGTGCCAGCAGTCAGCGGGGGGGCCTATCCTACAATGAGCAGTTCTTC.

This clonotype was found a few times. The chain employs TRBV19 and TRBJ2-1; either TRBD1 or TRBD2 may fit D (6 bases each). V was cut by 3 bases and J by 7 bases, with 16 bases left in between. The CDR3 totals 15 residues. Germline V lookup: CDR1 LNHDA, CDR2 SQIVND (reference sequence). CDR3 amino acids: CASSIRGRRSNEQFF. CDR3 nucleotides: TGTGCCAGTAGTATTCGGGGGCGCAGGAGTAATGAGCAGTTCTTC.

Comment on this clonotype: The CDR3 carries no conserved terminal phenylalanine or tryptophan, so it likely arises from a read error. The chain couples TRBV6-5 to TRBJ1-4; no clear D gene. V lost 3 bases and J 4 bases, leaving 9 bases between the germline ends. Germline V CDR1 and CDR2: MNHEY, SVGAGI. This CDR3 contains 14 residues. The CDR3 protein is CASSYGRHNEKLFL. The DNA for the CDR3 is TGTGCCAGCAGTTATGGGCGGCATAATGAAAAACTGTTTCTT.

There are a few counts of this clonotype. This sequence joins TRBV7-2 and TRBJ2-5; 7 positions match TRBD1. CDR1 SGHTA and CDR2 FQGNSA come from the germline V gene. The J segment lost 4 bases and the V segment lost 3 bases, leaving 2 bases of the junction unmatched. CDR3 size: 13 residues. The CDR3 here is CASSFNRGETQYF. The CDR3 DNA follows: TGTGCCAGCAGCTTCAACAGGGGAGAGACCCAGTACTTC.

The chain links TRBV6-5 to TRBJ1-2; 10 bases are a match to TRBD1. Germline values: CDR1 MNHEY, CDR2 SVGAGI. The CDR3 spans 14 residues. V shed 2 bases and J 4 bases; nucleotides not matched to a gene: 1. The CDR3 nucleotides read TGTGCCAGCAGTTACCGGACAGGGGGCTATGGCTACACCTTC. Translation: CASSYRTGGYGYTF.

The DNA of the CDR3 is TGTGCCAGCAGTTACGGGGCGGGGCCTCTTGTAGATACGCAGTATTTT. This gives the protein CASSYGAGPLVDTQYF. This chain links TRBV6-5 with TRBJ2-3; TRBD2 might be the D (6 bases). CDR3 length equals 16 residues. V was pared by 2 bases and J by 5 bases, with 17 bases between. The germline V gene encodes CDR1 MNHEY and CDR2 SVGAGI.

This clonotype occurred many times. This chain links TRBV5-1 with TRBJ2-2, with a possible D match to TRBD1 (6 bases). V was cut by 0 bases and J by 2 bases, with 8 bases left in between. Germline lookup yields CDR1 SGHRS and CDR2 YFSETQ. The CDR3 contains 15 residues. The chain's CDR3 is CASSLAGANTGELFF. CDR3 nucleotides: TGCGCCAGCAGCTTGGCAGGGGCAAACACCGGGGAGCTGTTTTTT. Supplemented by reference TRBV5-1 and TRBJ2-2, the full variable domain reads KAGVTQTPRYLIKTRGQQVTLSCSPISGHRSVSWYQQTPGQGLQFLFEYFSETQRNKGNFPGRFSGRQFSNSRSEMNVSTLELGDSALYLCASSLAGANTGELFFGEGSRLTVL.

In this sample, this clonotype turned up a few times. The chain has TRBV25-1 and TRBJ1-2; no reliable D call. The CDR3 runs 14 residues. Looked up from germline, CDR1 is MGHDK and CDR2 is SYGVNS. V was clipped by 2 bases and J by 2 bases, with 9 bases between them. CDR3 DNA sequence: TGTGCCAGCAGTGAACAGCCAGGCAACTATGGCTACACCTTC. Translated, it gives CASSEQPGNYGYTF.

In this sample, this clonotype turned up a few times. The gene calls are TRBV5-6 and TRBJ2-7; perhaps TRBD1 as D (6 bases). V was cut by 2 bases and J by 2 bases, with 17 bases left in between. Per germline, CDR1 SGHDT and CDR2 YYEEEE. The CDR3 is 16 amino acids. CDR3 loop: CASSFDPGHSPYEQYF. The CDR3 nucleotides read TGTGCCAGCAGCTTTGATCCGGGACACTCCCCCTACGAGCAGTACTTC.

This clonotype has just a few counts. This chain links TRBV3-1 with TRBJ2-2, with no clear D. Trimming removed 4 bases from V and 7 bases from J, with 13 bases in between. The CDR3 contains 14 residues. CDR1 and CDR2 (germline): LGHDT, YNNKEL (reference sequence). The CDR3 here is CASSRRESGGELFF. The CDR3, as DNA: TGTGCCAGCAGCCGCCGAGAGAGTGGCGGGGAGCTGTTTTTT.

This clonotype was seen more than once but under ten times. The rearrangement uses TRBV10-3 and TRBJ2-5, with D tentatively TRBD2 (6 bases). This CDR3 has 13 residues. V lost 8 bases and J 4 bases, leaving 14 bases between the germline ends. The germline CDR1 and CDR2 sequences are ENHRY and SYGVKD. The CDR3 DNA sequence: TGTGCCATCGGGGCCCACGGGGGAGAGACCCAGTACTTC. Amino acids: CAIGAHGGETQYF.

In its sample, this clonotype was seen many times. The V and J genes are TRBV12-3 or TRBV12-4 and TRBJ2-3; D is perhaps TRBD2 (6 bases). V was shortened by 6 bases and J by 3 bases, with 19 bases between the two germline ends. The CDR3 runs to 16 residues. The CDR3 nucleotides are TGTGCCAGCAGCCTGCCGCCGGGAGCGGTTACAGATACGCAGTATTTT. This translates into CASSLPPGAVTDTQYF.

The DNA for the CDR3 is TGTGCCAGCAGCTTGGGACAGGGGGCTTCTCAGCCCCAGCATTTT. Translation: CASSLGQGASQPQHF. The J gene is TRBJ1-5, the V gene TRBV7-9; 12 nucleotides match TRBD1. J gave up 6 bases and V 3 bases, and 3 bases lay outside the gene matches. The CDR3 length is 15 residues. The germline V gene encodes CDR1 SEHNR and CDR2 FQNEAQ (reference sequence). The full variable domain, rest sourced from reference TRBV7-9 and TRBJ1-5, is DTGVSQNPRHKITKRGQNVTFRCDPISEHNRLYWYRQTLGQGPEFLTYFQNEAQLEKSRLLSDRFSAERPKGSFSTLEIQRTEQGDSAMYLCASSLGQGASQPQHFGDGTRLSIL.

This clonotype was counted a few times. The V and J genes are TRBV7-2 and TRBJ2-7; D not certain. The CDR3 runs to 12 residues. Germline assignment: CDR1 SGHTA and CDR2 FQGNSA. Trimming stripped 5 bases from V and 5 bases from J, with 10 bases between. In nucleotides, the CDR3 is TGTGCCAGCAGCGCCTACAAGAACGAGCAGTACTTC. This gives the protein CASSAYKNEQYF.

This clonotype appeared a few times. V is TRBV9 and J is TRBJ1-6, with 7 positions matching TRBD1. The CDR3 consists of 14 residues. V trimming: 3 bases; J trimming: 11 bases; junction bases outside the gene matches: 8. Germline V gene lookup returns CDR1 SGDLS and CDR2 YYNGEE. CDR3 coding DNA: TGTGCCAGCAGCGCTTCAGGGGGAATGACACCCCTCCACTTT. Protein: CASSASGGMTPLHF.

This clonotype was seen many times. V gene TRBV5-1 combines with J gene TRBJ2-5; TRBD1 aligns across 12 bases. From germline, CDR1 is SGHRS and CDR2 YFSETQ. The junction had 2 bases not matched to a gene; V was cut back by 1 base and J by 4 bases. The CDR3 is 15 amino acids. CDR3 coding DNA: TGCGCCAGCAGCTTGTGGGACAGGGGGCTAGAGACCCAGTACTTC. Its protein product is CASSLWDRGLETQYF.

There are many counts of this clonotype. J is TRBJ2-1 and V is TRBV7-9; no definite D call. The V gene lost 4 bases and the J gene lost 0 bases, with 19 bases spanning the gap. Germline lookup yields CDR1 SEHNR and CDR2 FQNEAQ (reference sequence). The CDR3 length is 18 residues. CDR3 sequence reads: CASSSSTPRPSSYNEQFF. The CDR3 bases are TGTGCCAGCAGCTCGTCTACCCCTCGTCCGAGCTCCTACAATGAGCAGTTCTTC.